This T cell receptor beta chain was recorded in a study of blood T cell repertoires in COVID-19. The V gene lost 6 bases and the J gene lost 9 bases, with 21 bases spanning the gap. CDR3 length: 16 residues. CDR1 and CDR2 (germline): MGHRA, YSYEKL. Method: immunoSEQ multiplex PCR; TCRdb's copy keeps in-frame clones and lacks some. Of 120,000 to 150,000 clones in the sample, about 85% were seen once. The source is a human donor with COVID-19, enrolled during active disease. The donor label of this sample is uncertain. The sequenced material came from peripheral blood. The chain is built from TRBV4-1 and TRBJ1-6; D possibly corresponds to TRBD1 (6 bases). This CDR3 is CASRRMDVPRGSPLHF. The CDR3 DNA follows: TGCGCCAGCAGGAGGATGGACGTTCCCAGGGGTTCACCCCTCCACTTT.